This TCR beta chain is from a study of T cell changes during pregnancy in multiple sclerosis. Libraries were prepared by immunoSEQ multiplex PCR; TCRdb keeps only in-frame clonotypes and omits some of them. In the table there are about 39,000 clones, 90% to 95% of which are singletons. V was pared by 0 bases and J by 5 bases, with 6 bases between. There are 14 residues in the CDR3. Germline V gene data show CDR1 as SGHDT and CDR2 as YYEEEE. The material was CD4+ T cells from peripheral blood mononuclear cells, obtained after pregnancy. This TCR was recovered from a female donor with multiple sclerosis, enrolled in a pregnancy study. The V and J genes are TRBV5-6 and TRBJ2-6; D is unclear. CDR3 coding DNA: TGTGCCAGCAGCTTGGGGCTTAGGGCCAACGTCCTGACTTTC. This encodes CASSLGLRANVLTF.